This is a list of T cell receptor beta chains from one sample in a study of Graves' ophthalmopathy and Graves' hyperthyroidism. TCRdb analysed the multiplex PCR reads with MiXCR anew, one entry per CDR3 protein. The sample records about 400,000 distinct CDR3 sequences, roughly 20% being singletons. The sequenced material came from peripheral blood. The origin of the receptors is a woman under 30 with stable Graves' hyperthyroidism. Both conserved end residues are part of each CDR3. The D gene is left open where the match is weak. A row's size may be missing; if present it is once, few, many or a size class.

D	V	J	size	CDR3	DNA
.	TRBV6-2/TRBV6-3	TRBJ2-2	many	CASGPSAATTIYTGELFF	TGTGCCAGCGGACCCTCTGCCGCAACGACGATATACACCGGGGAGCTGTTTTTT
.	TRBV18	TRBJ2-5	many	CASSKGQIQETQYF	TGTGCCAGCTCAAAAGGACAGATCCAAGAGACCCAGTACTTC
TRBD1	TRBV7-9	TRBJ2-7	many	CASSPRTGKDLYEQYF	TGTGCCAGCAGCCCCCGGACAGGGAAGGACCTCTACGAGCAGTACTTC
.	TRBV14	TRBJ2-5	many	CASSQDTRGTQYF	TGTGCCAGCAGCCAAGATACACGAGGGACCCAGTACTTC
TRBD1	TRBV6-2/TRBV6-3	TRBJ2-5	many	CASNSPRDRGETQYF	TGTGCCAGCAACTCCCCTCGGGACAGGGGAGAGACCCAGTACTTC
.	TRBV19	TRBJ1-2	many	CASSPLEGVHGYTF	TGTGCCAGTAGTCCCCTGGAGGGGGTCCATGGCTACACCTTC
TRBD2	TRBV30	TRBJ2-7	.	CAWNLPSGSRYEQYF	TGTGCCTGGAATCTTCCTAGCGGGAGTCGGTACGAGCAGTACTTC
.	TRBV29-1	TRBJ1-1	few	CSVARDTEEAFF	TGCAGCGTTGCTAGGGACACCGAAGAAGCTTTCTTT
TRBD2	TRBV4-1	TRBJ2-7	many	CASSHLIAGSRYEQYF	TGCGCCAGCAGCCATTTGATAGCGGGATCTCGCTACGAGCAGTACTTC
.	TRBV3-1	TRBJ2-7	many	CASSQVTGHGYEQYF	TGTGCCAGCAGCCAAGTCACCGGGCATGGCTACGAGCAGTACTTC
.	TRBV6-5	TRBJ2-5	once	CASSYSINGETQYF	TGTGCCAGCAGTTACTCGATCAACGGGGAGACCCAGTACTTC
.	TRBV6-5	TRBJ1-1	.	CASSYSPGARVTEAFF	TGTGCCAGCAGTTACTCCCCAGGGGCGCGGGTCACTGAAGCTTTCTTT
.	TRBV6-5	TRBJ1-2	many	CASSYSQAGGYTF	TGTGCCAGCAGTTACTCGCAAGCTGGTGGCTACACCTTC
.	TRBV14	TRBJ2-3	few	CASSQDRADTQYF	TGTGCCAGCAGCCAAGACAGGGCAGATACGCAGTATTTT
TRBD2	TRBV4-2	TRBJ2-2	many	CASSTGWSPGGNTGELFF	TGTGCCAGCAGCACTGGGTGGAGTCCGGGGGGAAACACCGGGGAGCTGTTTTTT
.	TRBV12-3/TRBV12-4	TRBJ2-5	many	CASRLYQETQYF	TGTGCCAGCAGACTTTATCAAGAGACCCAGTACTTC
TRBD1	TRBV28	TRBJ1-6	many	CASRSGQGGSPLHF	TGTGCCAGCAGATCGGGACAGGGAGGTTCACCCCTCCACTTT
TRBD1	TRBV24-1	TRBJ2-7	.	CATSDSGQGDYEQYF	TGTGCCACCAGTGATTCAGGACAGGGGGACTACGAGCAGTACTTC
.	TRBV2	TRBJ2-4	.	CASSERRQNIKYF	TGTGCCAGCAGTGAAAGGAGACAAAACATTAAGTACTTC
TRBD1	TRBV2	TRBJ1-3	.	CASSITGASGNTIYF	TGTGCCAGCAGCATCACAGGGGCAAGTGGAAACACCATATATTTT
.	TRBV20-1	TRBJ2-7	many	CSARDLLTSGQLSSYEQYF	TGCAGTGCTAGAGATCTCTTGACGAGCGGGCAATTGAGCTCCTACGAGCAGTACTTC
.	TRBV29-1	TRBJ1-2	many	CSVKRLIKNGANYGYTF	TGCAGCGTTAAACGGTTGATTAAAAATGGTGCTAACTATGGCTACACCTTC
.	TRBV12-3/TRBV12-4	TRBJ2-2	many	CASTFRGMPNTGELFF	TGTGCCAGCACTTTCAGGGGCATGCCGAACACCGGGGAGCTGTTTTTT
TRBD1	TRBV28	TRBJ2-2	many	CASSHRDRGNTGELFF	TGTGCCAGCAGCCATCGGGACAGGGGAAACACCGGGGAGCTGTTTTTT
.	TRBV6-2/TRBV6-3	TRBJ2-5	many	CASSELKTQYF	TGTGCCAGCAGTGAACTTAAAACCCAGTACTTC
.	TRBV5-6	TRBJ2-5	many	CASSQGGETQYF	TGTGCCAGCAGCCAGGGGGGAGAGACCCAGTACTTC
.	TRBV5-1	TRBJ1-1	once	CASSPEAGLGTESFF	TGCGCCAGCAGCCCCGAGGCGGGGCTGGGCACTGAATCTTTCTTT
.	TRBV28	TRBJ1-1	few	CASQKGRSLGTEAFF	TGTGCCAGCCAGAAGGGACGCAGTTTGGGCACTGAAGCTTTCTTT
TRBD1	TRBV28	TRBJ2-5	many	CASSLLDRPSVETQYF	TGTGCCAGCAGTTTACTGGACAGGCCTTCTGTGGAGACCCAGTACTTC
.	TRBV10-3	TRBJ1-1	many	CAISKSSGQSNTEAFF	TGTGCCATCAGTAAGAGCTCCGGACAGTCGAACACTGAAGCTTTCTTT
TRBD1	TRBV28	TRBJ1-2	.	CASTQGRGYTF	TGTGCCAGCACACAGGGGAGAGGCTACACCTTC
TRBD1	TRBV7-9	TRBJ1-2	many	CASIDILRDRANYGYTF	TGTGCCAGCATCGATATTCTCCGGGACAGAGCTAACTATGGCTACACCTTC
.	TRBV12-3/TRBV12-4	TRBJ2-5	few	CASSLRLSRETQYF	TGTGCCAGCAGTCTGCGACTCAGCCGCGAGACCCAGTACTTC
TRBD2	TRBV20-1	TRBJ2-7	many	CSAPGTSGRGYEQYF	TGCAGTGCACCCGGGACTAGCGGGAGAGGTTACGAGCAGTACTTC
.	TRBV5-1	TRBJ1-6	many	CASSLGFPDSPLHF	TGCGCCAGCAGCCTAGGGTTTCCGGATTCACCCCTCCACTTT
TRBD2	TRBV18	TRBJ2-1	.	CASSPRGTSGSNEQFF	TGTGCCAGCTCACCACGGGGGACTAGCGGGAGCAATGAGCAGTTCTTC
.	TRBV10-3	TRBJ2-5	many	CAISEQGGFGETQYF	TGTGCCATCAGTGAGCAGGGAGGTTTCGGGGAGACCCAGTACTTC
.	TRBV28	TRBJ1-3	many	CAAVGTSSGNTIYF	TGTGCGGCCGTGGGGACGAGCTCTGGAAACACCATATATTTT
TRBD2	TRBV7-9	TRBJ2-5	.	CASSRRRLAGEETQYF	TGTGCCAGCAGCCGACGGAGACTAGCGGGAGAAGAGACCCAGTACTTC
.	TRBV12-3/TRBV12-4	TRBJ2-2	many	CASPSLRVNTGELFF	TGTGCCAGCCCCTCCTTGCGGGTGAACACCGGGGAGCTGTTTTTT
TRBD2	TRBV5-1	TRBJ2-7	many	CASSRGTSGRATYEQYF	TGCGCCAGCAGCAGAGGGACTAGCGGGAGGGCCACCTACGAGCAGTACTTC
.	TRBV12-3/TRBV12-4	TRBJ2-7	many	CASSPPTSGVSYEQYF	TGTGCCAGCAGTCCCCCGACTAGTGGGGTTAGCTACGAGCAGTACTTC